Below, one T cell receptor (beta chain) is given with its context. This same CDR3 is encoded by further DNA sequences in the sample. The data were produced by immunoSEQ multiplex PCR, yet TCRdb's version contains in-frame clones alone and is incomplete. The data hold over 650,000 clones, with around 87% observed a single time. The data originate from a study of shared T cell receptors in the human thymus. V lost 6 bases and J 1 base, leaving 15 bases between the germline ends. CDR1 is MNHEY, CDR2 SMNVEV, per germline (reference sequence). The CDR3 is made up of 15 amino acids. A further study also used this sample, focusing on human thymus T cells.

The sequencing input was thymocytes. V and J are TRBV27 and TRBJ1-1; possible D gene TRBD1, 6 bases. The clonotype was recovered from a boy younger than two with a congenital heart defect. CDR3 amino acids: CASSPPRTANTEAFF. CDR3 nucleotides: TGTGCCAGCAGCCCCCCCAGGACAGCGAACACTGAAGCTTTCTTT.